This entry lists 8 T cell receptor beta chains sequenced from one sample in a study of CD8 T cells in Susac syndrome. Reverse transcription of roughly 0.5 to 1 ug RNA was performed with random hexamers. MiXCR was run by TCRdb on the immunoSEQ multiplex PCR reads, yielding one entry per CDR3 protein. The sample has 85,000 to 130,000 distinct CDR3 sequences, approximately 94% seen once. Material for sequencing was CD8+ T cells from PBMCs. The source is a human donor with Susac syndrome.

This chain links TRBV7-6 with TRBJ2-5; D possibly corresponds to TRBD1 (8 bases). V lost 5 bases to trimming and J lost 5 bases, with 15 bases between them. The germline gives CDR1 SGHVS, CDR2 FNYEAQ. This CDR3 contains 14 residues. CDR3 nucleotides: TGTGCCAGCAGCCCATACAGGGGGGGCGAGACCCAGTACTTC. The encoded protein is CASSPYRGGETQYF.

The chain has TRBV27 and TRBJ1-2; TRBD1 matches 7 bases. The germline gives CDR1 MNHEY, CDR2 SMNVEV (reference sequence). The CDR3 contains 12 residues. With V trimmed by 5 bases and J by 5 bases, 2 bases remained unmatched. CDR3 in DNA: TGTGCCAGCAGTAAGGGGGCGTATGGCTACACCTTC. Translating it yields CASSKGAYGYTF.

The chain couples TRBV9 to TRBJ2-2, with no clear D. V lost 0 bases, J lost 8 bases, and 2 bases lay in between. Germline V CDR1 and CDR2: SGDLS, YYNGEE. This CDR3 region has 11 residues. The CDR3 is CASSVAGELFF. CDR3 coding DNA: TGTGCCAGCAGCGTAGCTGGGGAGCTGTTTTTT.

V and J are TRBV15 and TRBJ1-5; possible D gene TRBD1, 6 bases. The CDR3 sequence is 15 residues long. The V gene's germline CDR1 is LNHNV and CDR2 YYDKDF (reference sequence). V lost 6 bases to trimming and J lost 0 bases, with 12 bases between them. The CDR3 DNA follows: TGTGCCACCAGTCCCGACAGGTATAGCAATCAGCCCCAGCATTTT. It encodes CATSPDRYSNQPQHF.

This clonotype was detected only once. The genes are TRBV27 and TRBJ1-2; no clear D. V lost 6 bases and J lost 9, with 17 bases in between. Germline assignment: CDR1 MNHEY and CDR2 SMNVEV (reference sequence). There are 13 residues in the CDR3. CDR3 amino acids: CASSSQSESRYTF. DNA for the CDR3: TGTGCCAGCAGCTCCCAATCGGAGTCCCGCTACACCTTC.

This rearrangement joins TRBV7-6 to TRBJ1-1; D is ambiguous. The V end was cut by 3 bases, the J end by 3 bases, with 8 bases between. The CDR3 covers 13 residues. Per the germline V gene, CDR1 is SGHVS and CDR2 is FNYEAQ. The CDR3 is CASSFGEHTEAFF. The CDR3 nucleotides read TGTGCCAGCAGCTTCGGGGAGCACACTGAAGCTTTCTTT.

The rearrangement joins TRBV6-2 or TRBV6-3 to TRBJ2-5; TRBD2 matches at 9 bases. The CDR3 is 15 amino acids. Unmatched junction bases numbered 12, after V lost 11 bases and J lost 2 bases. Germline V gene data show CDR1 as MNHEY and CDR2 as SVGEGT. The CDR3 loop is CAVISERGVQETQYF. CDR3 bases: TGTGCCGTCATATCGGAGCGGGGGGTACAAGAGACCCAGTACTTC.

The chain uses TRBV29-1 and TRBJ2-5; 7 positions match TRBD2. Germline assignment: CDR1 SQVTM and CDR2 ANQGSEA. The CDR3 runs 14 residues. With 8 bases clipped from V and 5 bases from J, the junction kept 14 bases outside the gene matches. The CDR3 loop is CSLRTSMRSETQYF. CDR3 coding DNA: TGCAGCCTCCGGACTAGTATGCGCTCCGAGACCCAGTACTTC.